Listed here are 6 T cell receptor beta chains from one sample, sequenced in a study of CD8+ T cells in alopecia areata. Treatment in this sample: oral pan-JAK inhibitor, 5-10 mg twice daily. RNA was extracted and reverse transcribed into cDNA as the sequencing template. Using immunoSEQ multiplex PCR, the repertoire was profiled, and TCRdb retains in-frame clones only, with some absent. This table has 150,000 to 200,000 clones, just over 65% appearing once. The sample consisted of CD4+ T cells sorted from blood, taken at week 4, from a patient treated with tofacitinib. All receptors come from a human donor with alopecia areata.

The chain is built from TRBV15 and TRBJ1-5; D ambiguous. The germline V gene has CDR1 LNHNV and CDR2 YYDKDF (reference sequence). V was trimmed by 1 base and J by 2 bases, leaving 9 bases between them. The CDR3 is made up of 15 amino acids. In DNA form, the CDR3 reads TGTGCCACCAGCAGAGCGGATTTCGGCAATCAGCCCCAGCATTTT. Its protein product is CATSRADFGNQPQHF.

The count of this clone is one. This chain connects TRBV30 to TRBJ2-2; TRBD2 agrees at 8 bases. Germline CDR1 reads GTSNPN; CDR2 reads SVGIG (reference sequence). CDR3 length equals 16 residues. The trim removed 3 bases at V and 3 bases at J, leaving 9 bases unmatched. This CDR3 reads CAWRPRTSGYTGELFF. The CDR3, as DNA: TGTGCCTGGAGACCCCGTACTAGCGGCTACACCGGGGAGCTGTTTTTT.

The chain carries TRBV29-1 and TRBJ1-2; possibly TRBD1 for D (6 bases). Trimming took 3 bases from V and 7 from J, leaving 15 bases between them. The germline gives CDR1 SQVTM, CDR2 ANQGSEA. This CDR3 has 13 amino acids. The CDR3, as DNA: TGCAGCGTTGATGGCGTAGGGGGACGTGGCTACACCTTC. Its protein is CSVDGVGGRGYTF.

The chain has TRBV30 and TRBJ1-3; unclear D gene. Germline CDR1 and CDR2: GTSNPN and SVGIG (reference sequence). The CDR3 loop spans 12 amino acids. V was cut by 4 bases and J by 0 bases, with 4 bases left in between. CDR3 nucleotides: TGTGCCTGGACACCCTCTGGAAACACCATATATTTT. Translated, it gives CAWTPSGNTIYF. The full variable domain, in which reference TRBV30 and TRBJ1-3 provide the parts outside the CDR3, is SQTIHQWPATLVQPVGSPLSLECTVEGTSNPNLYWYRQAAGRGLQLLFYSVGIGQISSEVPQNLSASRPQDRQFILSSKKLLLSDSGFYLCAWTPSGNTIYFGEGSWLTVV.

This chain connects TRBV30 to TRBJ1-6; 7 bases match TRBD1. V gave up 0 bases and J gave up 10 bases; unmatched junction bases: 6. Germline CDR1 reads GTSNPN; CDR2 reads SVGIG (reference sequence). The CDR3 length is 14 residues. Written as DNA, the CDR3 is TGTGCCTGGAGTGTCTACAGGGGAGAATCACCCCTCCACTTT. Encoded protein: CAWSVYRGESPLHF.

The chain recombines TRBV5-1 with TRBJ2-5; D is ambiguous. Germline V gene data show CDR1 as SGHRS and CDR2 as YFSETQ. The CDR3 has 16 amino acids. The V end was cut by 0 bases, the J end by 2 bases, with 14 bases between. The DNA of the CDR3 is TGCGCCAGCAGCTTGGAGGTTAGGGTGCCACAAGAGACCCAGTACTTC. Its translation is CASSLEVRVPQETQYF.